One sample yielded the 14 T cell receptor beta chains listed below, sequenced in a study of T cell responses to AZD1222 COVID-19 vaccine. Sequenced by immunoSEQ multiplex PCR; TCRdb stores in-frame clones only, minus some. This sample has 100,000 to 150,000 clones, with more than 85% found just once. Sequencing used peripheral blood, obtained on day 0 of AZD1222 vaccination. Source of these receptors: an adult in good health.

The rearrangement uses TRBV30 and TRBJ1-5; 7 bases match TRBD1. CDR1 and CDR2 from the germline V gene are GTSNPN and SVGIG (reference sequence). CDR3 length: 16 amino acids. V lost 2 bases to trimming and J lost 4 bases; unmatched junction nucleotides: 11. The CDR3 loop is CAWSRSKDRRNQPQHF. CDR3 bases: TGTGCCTGGAGTAGGTCCAAGGACAGGCGGAATCAGCCCCAGCATTTT.

The CDR3 protein is CASRETSSLSYEQYF. In nucleotides, the CDR3 is TGTGCCAGCAGGGAAACTAGCTCCCTCTCCTACGAGCAGTACTTC. The gene calls are TRBV2 and TRBJ2-7; maybe TRBD2 (6 bases). The CDR3 totals 15 residues. The germline V gene has CDR1 SNHLY and CDR2 FYNNEI. V lost 6 bases and J 0 bases, leaving 15 bases between the germline ends.

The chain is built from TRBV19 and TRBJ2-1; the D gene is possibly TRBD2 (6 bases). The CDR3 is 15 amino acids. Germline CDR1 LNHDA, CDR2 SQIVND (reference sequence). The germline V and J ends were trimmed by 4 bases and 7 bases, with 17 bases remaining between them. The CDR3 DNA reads TGTGCCAGTAGTAGGTTGGGACTCCTGGGGAATGAGCAGTTCTTC. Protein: CASSRLGLLGNEQFF.

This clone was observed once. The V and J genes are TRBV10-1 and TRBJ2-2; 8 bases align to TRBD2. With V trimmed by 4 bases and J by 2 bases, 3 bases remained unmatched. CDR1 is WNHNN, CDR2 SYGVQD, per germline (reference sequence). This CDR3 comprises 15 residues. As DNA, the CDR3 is TGCGCCAGCAGTGTTGCGGGGGGTAACACCGGGGAGCTGTTTTTT. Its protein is CASSVAGGNTGELFF.

For the CDR3, the DNA is TGTGCCAGCAGCTTAAAAGGAGACTATGGCTACACCTTC. This codes for CASSLKGDYGYTF. The V and J genes are TRBV7-3 and TRBJ1-2; D call uncertain. CDR3 size: 13 residues. V shed 1 base and J shed 3 bases, with 6 bases lying between them. CDR1 SGHTA and CDR2 FQGTGA come from the germline V gene.

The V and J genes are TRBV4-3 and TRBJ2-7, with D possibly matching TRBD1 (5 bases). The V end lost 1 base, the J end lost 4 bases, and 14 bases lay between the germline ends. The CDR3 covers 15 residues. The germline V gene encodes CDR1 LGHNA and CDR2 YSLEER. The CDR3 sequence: CASSQGLFQGYEQYF. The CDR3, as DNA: TGCGCCAGCAGCCAAGGACTTTTCCAGGGTTACGAGCAGTACTTC.

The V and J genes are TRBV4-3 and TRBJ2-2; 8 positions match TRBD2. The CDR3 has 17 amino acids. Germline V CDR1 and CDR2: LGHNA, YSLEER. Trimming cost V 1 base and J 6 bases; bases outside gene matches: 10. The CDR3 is CASSQVLLAVVPGELFF. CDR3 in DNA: TGCGCCAGCAGCCAAGTTTTACTAGCGGTGGTCCCCGGGGAGCTGTTTTTT.

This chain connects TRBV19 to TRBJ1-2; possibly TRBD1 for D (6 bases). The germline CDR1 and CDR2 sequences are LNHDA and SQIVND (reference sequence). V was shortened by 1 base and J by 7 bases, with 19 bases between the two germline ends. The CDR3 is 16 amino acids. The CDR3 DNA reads TGTGCCAGTAGTATAGGCGCAGGGGCAGGGCGTCGTGGCTACACCTTC. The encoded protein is CASSIGAGAGRRGYTF.

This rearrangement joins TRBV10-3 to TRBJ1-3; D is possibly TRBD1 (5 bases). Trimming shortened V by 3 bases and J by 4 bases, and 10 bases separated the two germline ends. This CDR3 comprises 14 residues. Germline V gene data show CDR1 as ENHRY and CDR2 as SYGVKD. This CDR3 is CAISDEGTGNTIYF. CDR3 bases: TGTGCCATCAGTGACGAAGGGACGGGAAACACCATATATTTT.

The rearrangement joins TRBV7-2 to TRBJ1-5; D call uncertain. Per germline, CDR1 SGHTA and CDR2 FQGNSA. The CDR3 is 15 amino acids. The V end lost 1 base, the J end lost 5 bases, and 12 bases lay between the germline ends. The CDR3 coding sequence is TGTGCCAGCAGCTTAGGTATTGGGGTGGATCAGCCCCAGCATTTT. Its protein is CASSLGIGVDQPQHF.

The CDR3 bases are TGTGCCAGCAGCTCACCCTCAGGCACCTATGGCTACACCTTC. Protein sequence: CASSSPSGTYGYTF. V and J are TRBV6-5 and TRBJ1-2; no definite D call. This CDR3 has 14 amino acids. Trimming left V 6 bases short and J 4 bases short, with 15 bases between. Germline CDR1 and CDR2: MNHEY and SVGAGI.

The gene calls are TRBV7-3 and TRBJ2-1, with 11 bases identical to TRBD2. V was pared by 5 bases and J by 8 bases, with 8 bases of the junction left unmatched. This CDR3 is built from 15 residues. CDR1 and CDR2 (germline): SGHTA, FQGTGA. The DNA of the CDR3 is TGTGCCAGCAGCCCTGGGACTAGCGGAGTGGATGAGCAGTTCTTC. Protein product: CASSPGTSGVDEQFF.

CDR3 sequence (DNA): TGTGCCAGCAGTCAGAGACCGGGTGGAAAGACCCAGTACTTC. This encodes CASSQRPGGKTQYF. V is TRBV2 and J is TRBJ2-5; D is unclear. The germline V gene has CDR1 SNHLY and CDR2 FYNNEI. V lost 5 bases and J 6 bases, leaving 16 bases between the germline ends. CDR3 size: 14 residues.

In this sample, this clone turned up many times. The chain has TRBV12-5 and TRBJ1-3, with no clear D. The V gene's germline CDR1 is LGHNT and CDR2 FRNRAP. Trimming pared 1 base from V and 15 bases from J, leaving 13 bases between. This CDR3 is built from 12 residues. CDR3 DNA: TGTGCTAGTGGTTTGGCATTAGCGGAACCATATTTT. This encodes CASGLALAEPYF.